This entry describes one TCR beta chain. Then a second PCR, running about 6 to 12 cycles, was carried out with a sample-barcoded 5' primer and a J-beta primer mix. TCRdb analysed the 5' RACE reads with MiXCR anew, one entry per CDR3 protein. This sample has 1.5 million to 2 million distinct CDR3 sequences, with roughly a third found just once. This entry comes from a study of blood T cells in healthy people across ages. J lost 2 bases, V lost 1 base, and 6 bases had no gene match. Per the germline V gene, CDR1 is LGHDT and CDR2 is YNNKEL (reference sequence). This CDR3 comprises 16 residues. The chain is built from TRBV3-1 and TRBJ2-5; 8 bases align to TRBD1. The clonotype originates from a woman between 25 and 40 years old in good health. Material for sequencing was blood. CDR3 nucleotides: TGTGCCAGCAGCCAAGGGACAGGGTCCGGACAAGAGACCCAGTACTTC. It translates to CASSQGTGSGQETQYF.